The next 8 T cell receptor beta chains were all read from a single sample in a study of blood T cells in healthy people across ages. Combining a sample-barcoded 5' primer with a J-beta primer mix, a second PCR ran for 7 to 11 cycles. A single record per CDR3 protein comes from TCRdb applying MiXCR to the 5' RACE reads. The sample consists of over 1,500,000 distinct CDR3 sequences, 35% to 50% of them appearing once. Material: blood. Receptors originate from a human donor in good health.

V gene TRBV5-1 combines with J gene TRBJ2-7; D tentatively fits TRBD1 or TRBD2 (5 bases each). Germline loops: CDR1 SGHRS, CDR2 YFSETQ. The length of the CDR3 is 15 residues. Trimming stripped 7 bases from V and 2 bases from J, with 19 bases between. The CDR3 is CASSLMGVPTYEQYF. The CDR3 region has the DNA TGCGCCAGCTCGTTGATGGGGGTTCCCACCTACGAGCAGTACTTC.

The chain joins TRBV15 to TRBJ2-1; either TRBD1 or TRBD2 may fit D (6 bases each). The CDR3 loop spans 16 amino acids. Deletions cut 0 bases from V and 7 bases from J, with 16 bases between. Germline-derived CDR1 and CDR2 are LNHNV and YYDKDF (reference sequence). The CDR3 is CATSRDQGRTQNEQFF. In DNA, the CDR3 is TGTGCCACCAGCAGAGATCAGGGGAGGACGCAGAATGAGCAGTTCTTC.

V usage is TRBV6-1 and J usage is TRBJ1-6; a possible D gene is TRBD1 (5 bases). This CDR3 is 13 amino acids long. V dropped 7 bases and J dropped 7 bases, with 11 bases sitting between them. Germline values: CDR1 MNHNS, CDR2 SASEGT. CDR3 residues: CASTGFTNSPLHF. The CDR3 nucleotides read TGTGCCAGCACAGGGTTCACGAATTCACCCCTCCACTTT.

This chain connects TRBV6-8 to TRBJ2-3, with D perhaps given as TRBD1 or TRBD2 (5 bases each). V dropped 7 bases and J dropped 4 bases, with 15 bases sitting between them. The CDR3 runs to 14 residues. Germline V gene data show CDR1 as MNHGY and CDR2 as SAAAGT. The CDR3 DNA reads TGTGCCAGCACCACCCGGGGACCACCAGATACGCAGTATTTT. This translates into CASTTRGPPDTQYF.

The chain has TRBV7-3 and TRBJ2-1; 8 bases agree with TRBD2. The CDR3 spans 15 residues. CDR1 is SGHTA, CDR2 FQGTGA, per germline. The V gene end was trimmed by 4 bases and the J gene end by 5 bases; junction bases not matched to a gene: 7. In nucleotides, the CDR3 is TGTGCCAGCAGCTCTTGGACTAGCCGCAACAATGAGCAGTTCTTC. Translated, it gives CASSSWTSRNNEQFF.

The V call is TRBV29-1, the J call TRBJ2-7, with 13 nucleotides matching TRBD2. The junction had 1 base not matched to a gene; V was cut back by 5 bases and J by 0 bases. Germline V lookup: CDR1 SQVTM, CDR2 ANQGSEA. CDR3 length: 14 residues. The CDR3 sequence: CSVRTSGGSYEQYF. The DNA for the CDR3 is TGCAGCGTTAGGACTAGCGGGGGCTCCTACGAGCAGTACTTC.

CDR3 coding DNA: TGCGCCAGCAGCCAAGAGTTATGGGCCGGTCGGACAGATACGCAGTATTTT. It encodes CASSQELWAGRTDTQYF. The chain links TRBV4-3 to TRBJ2-3; no clear D gene. The V end lost 0 bases, the J end lost 3 bases, and 16 bases lay between the germline ends. The CDR3 totals 17 residues. CDR1 LGHNA and CDR2 YSLEER come from the germline V gene.

V and J are TRBV3-1 and TRBJ1-1, with a possible D match to TRBD1 (5 bases). Germline-derived CDR1 and CDR2 are LGHDT and YNNKEL (reference sequence). V shed 1 base and J shed 4 bases, with 13 bases lying between them. The CDR3 runs to 15 residues. The CDR3 region has the DNA TGTGCCAGCAGCCAAGGGTATTCGGGGGGCACTGAAGCTTTCTTT. It encodes CASSQGYSGGTEAFF. The variable domain in full, with the rest retrieved from reference TRBV3-1 and TRBJ1-1, is DTAVSQTPKYLVTQMGNDKSIKCEQNLGHDTMYWYKQDSKKFLKIMFSYNNKELIINETVPNRFSPKSPDKAHLNLHINSLELGDSAVYFCASSQGYSGGTEAFFGQGTRLTVV.